The next 9 T cell receptor beta chains were all read from a single sample in a study of T cell clonotyping in hematopoietic cell transplantation. The repertoire was sequenced with immunoSEQ multiplex PCR; TCRdb's copy has only in-frame clones and lacks some. This table holds roughly 30,000 clones, about three quarters found once. The time point: recipient sample about 28 days before transplant, after cytoreduction. Sequenced material: peripheral blood mononuclear cells, taken before stem cell transplant. The receptors derive from a woman in her twenties or thirties with chronic myeloid leukemia. Some clones in this sample may be carry-over from other donors' samples.

This chain joins TRBV20-1 and TRBJ2-7; TRBD1 is a possible D gene (6 bases). This CDR3 spans 11 amino acids. V was cut by 5 bases and J by 6 bases, with 11 bases left in between. Germline V CDR1 and CDR2: DFQATT, SNEGSKA (reference sequence). As DNA, the CDR3 is TGCAGTGCTCAAGAACAGGGCGAGCAGTACGTC. This gives the protein CSAQEQGEQYV.

The chain couples TRBV6-1 to TRBJ2-3; 8 nucleotides line up with TRBD1. Germline loops: CDR1 MNHNS, CDR2 SASEGT. The V gene end was trimmed by 4 bases and the J gene end by 4 bases; junction bases not matched to a gene: 13. This CDR3 is built from 17 residues. The CDR3 loop is CASSVYRGAFLADTQYF. The CDR3 nucleotides are TGTGCCAGCAGTGTGTACAGGGGGGCTTTTTTAGCAGATACGCAGTATTTT.

The rearrangement joins TRBV6-1 to TRBJ2-5, with 9 bases identical to TRBD2. Losses at the gene ends were 3 bases for V and 1 base for J; bases not matched to a gene: 9. In germline, CDR1 is MNHNS, CDR2 SASEGT. The CDR3 runs to 17 residues. The CDR3 coding sequence is TGTGCCAGCAGTGAGATGGTTAGCGGGGGCCTCCAAGAGACCCAGTACTTC. Its protein is CASSEMVSGGLQETQYF.

The chain has TRBV7-9 and TRBJ1-5; D may be TRBD1 (6 bases). The V end lost 4 bases, the J end lost 5 bases, and 9 bases lay between the germline ends. Germline lookup yields CDR1 SEHNR and CDR2 FQNEAQ (reference sequence). The CDR3 covers 13 residues. The CDR3 is CASSYQGHQPQHF. The CDR3 DNA follows: TGTGCCAGCAGCTATCAGGGGCATCAGCCCCAGCATTTT.

This chain uses TRBV4-1 with TRBJ2-1; D gene uncertain. The V gene's germline CDR1 is MGHRA and CDR2 YSYEKL. Trimming took off 3 bases at V and 8 bases at J, with 14 bases between the two ends. The CDR3 has 14 amino acids. For the CDR3, the DNA is TGCGCCAGCAGCCACGGTAGGATAAAGGATGAGCAGTTCTTC. Translated, it gives CASSHGRIKDEQFF.

This clone was found a few times. The gene calls are TRBV2 and TRBJ1-2, with a possible D match to TRBD1 (5 bases). The CDR3 extends over 14 amino acids. Germline CDR1 is SNHLY and CDR2 is FYNNEI. Trimming left V 8 bases short and J 8 bases short, with 21 bases between. CDR3: CASVGTGRLGGYTF. The CDR3 DNA is TGTGCCAGCGTGGGGACGGGGCGCCTGGGCGGCTACACCTTC.

The CDR3 DNA follows: TGTGCCAGCACTGTCCGGCACAGGGGAGCCTACGAGCAGTACTTC. This sequence encodes CASTVRHRGAYEQYF. The chain links TRBV27 to TRBJ2-7; TRBD1 matches 7 bases. Trimming removed 7 bases from V and 2 bases from J; junction bases left unmatched: 11. Germline V gene data show CDR1 as MNHEY and CDR2 as SMNVEV (reference sequence). This CDR3 is built from 15 residues.

V is TRBV2 and J is TRBJ2-2; unclear D gene. Trimming left V 7 bases short and J 1 base short, with 7 bases between. The CDR3 contains 13 residues. Germline lookup yields CDR1 SNHLY and CDR2 FYNNEI. The CDR3 DNA reads TGTGCCAGCATGTACGTGAACACCGGGGAGCTGTTTTTT. Translating it yields CASMYVNTGELFF.

The V and J genes are TRBV28 and TRBJ1-5; weak D call: TRBD1 (5 bases). The germline CDR1 and CDR2 sequences are MDHEN and SYDVKM. CDR3 size: 17 residues. Trimming removed 6 bases from V and 5 bases from J, with 23 bases in between. The CDR3 DNA reads as TGTGCCAGCAGCCCCCGGAGGACGGACGGGGGTTATCAGCCCCAGCATTTT. This encodes CASSPRRTDGGYQPQHF.